This T cell receptor beta chain was documented in a study of T cell responses to AZD1222 COVID-19 vaccine. Study outcomes and limitations: Clonal diversity was possibly underestimated, and the donors were mostly white British, with more females.

Trimming left V 5 bases short and J 0 bases short, with 10 bases between. Germline values: CDR1 SNHLY, CDR2 FYNNEI. The CDR3 sequence is 14 residues long. The method was immunoSEQ multiplex PCR; TCRdb's version includes in-frame clones alone and lacks a portion of them. The sample contains some 150,000 clones, approximately 87% of which appear only once. Comment on this clone: Its antigen is unknown.

The origin of this receptor is an adult who received the AZD1222 COVID-19 vaccine. The chain recombines TRBV2 with TRBJ1-2; the D is unclear. Sequenced material: peripheral blood, taken 28 days after the second AZD1222 dose. Here the CDR3 DNA reads TGTGCCAGCAGTTGGGCAGCCTCTAACTATGGCTACACCTTC. Translating gives CASSWAASNYGYTF.